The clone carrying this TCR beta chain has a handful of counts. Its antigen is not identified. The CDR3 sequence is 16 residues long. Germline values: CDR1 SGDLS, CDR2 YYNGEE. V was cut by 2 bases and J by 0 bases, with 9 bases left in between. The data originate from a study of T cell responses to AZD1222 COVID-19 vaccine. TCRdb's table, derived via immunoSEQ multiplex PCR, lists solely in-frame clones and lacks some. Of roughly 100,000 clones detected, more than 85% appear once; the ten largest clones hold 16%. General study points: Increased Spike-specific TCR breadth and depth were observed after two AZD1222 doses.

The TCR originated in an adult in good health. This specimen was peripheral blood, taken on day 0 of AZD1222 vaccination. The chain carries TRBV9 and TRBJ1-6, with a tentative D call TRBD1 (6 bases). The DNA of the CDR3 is TGTGCCAGCAGCGTTCAGGGGAGCTCCTATAATTCACCCCTCCACTTT. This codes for CASSVQGSSYNSPLHF.